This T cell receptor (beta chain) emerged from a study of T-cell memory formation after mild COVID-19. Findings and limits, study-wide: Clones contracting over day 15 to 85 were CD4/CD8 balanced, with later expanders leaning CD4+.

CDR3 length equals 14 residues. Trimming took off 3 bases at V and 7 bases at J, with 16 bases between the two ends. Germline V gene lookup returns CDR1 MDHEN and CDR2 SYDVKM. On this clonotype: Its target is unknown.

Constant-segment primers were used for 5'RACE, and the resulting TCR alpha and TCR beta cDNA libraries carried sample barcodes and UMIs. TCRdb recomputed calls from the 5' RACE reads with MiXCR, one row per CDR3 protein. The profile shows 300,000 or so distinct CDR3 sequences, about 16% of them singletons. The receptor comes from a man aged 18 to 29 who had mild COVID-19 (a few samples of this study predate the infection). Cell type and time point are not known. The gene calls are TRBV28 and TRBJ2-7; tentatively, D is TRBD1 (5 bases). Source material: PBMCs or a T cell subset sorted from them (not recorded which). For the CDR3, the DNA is TGTGCCAGCAGTTTCGCTAGGGGTATGGGGGAGCAGTACTTC. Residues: CASSFARGMGEQYF. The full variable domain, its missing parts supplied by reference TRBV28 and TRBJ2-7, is DVKVTQSSRYLVKRTGEKVFLECVQDMDHENMFWYRQDPGLGLRLIYFSYDVKMKEKGDIPEGYSVSREKKERFSLILESASTNQTSMYLCASSFARGMGEQYFGPGTRLTVT.